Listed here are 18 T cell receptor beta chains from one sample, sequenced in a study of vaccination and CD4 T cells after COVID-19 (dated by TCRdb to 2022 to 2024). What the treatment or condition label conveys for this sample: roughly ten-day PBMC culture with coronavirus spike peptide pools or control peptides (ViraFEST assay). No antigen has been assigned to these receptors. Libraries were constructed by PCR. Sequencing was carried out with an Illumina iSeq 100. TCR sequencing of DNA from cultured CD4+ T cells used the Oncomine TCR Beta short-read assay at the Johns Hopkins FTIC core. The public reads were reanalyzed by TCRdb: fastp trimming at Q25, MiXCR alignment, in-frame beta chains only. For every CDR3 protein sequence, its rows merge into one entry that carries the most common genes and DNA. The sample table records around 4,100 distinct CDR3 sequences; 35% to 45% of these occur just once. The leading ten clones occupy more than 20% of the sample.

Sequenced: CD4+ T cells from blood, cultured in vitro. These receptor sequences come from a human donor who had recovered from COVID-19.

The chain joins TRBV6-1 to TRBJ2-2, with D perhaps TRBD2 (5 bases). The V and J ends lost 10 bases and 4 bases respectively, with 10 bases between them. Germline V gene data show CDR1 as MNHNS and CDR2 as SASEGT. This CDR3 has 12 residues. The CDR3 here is CATMDSTGELFF. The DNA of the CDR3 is TGTGCCACAATGGACTCCACCGGGGAGCTGTTTTTT.

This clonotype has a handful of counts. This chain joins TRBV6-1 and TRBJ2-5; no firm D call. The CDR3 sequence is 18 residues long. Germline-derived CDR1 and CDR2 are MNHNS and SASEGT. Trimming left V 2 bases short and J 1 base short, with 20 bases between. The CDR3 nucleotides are TGTGCCAGCAGTGAAATCGCCCGTGGCAACTACCTCCAAGAGACCCAGTACTTC. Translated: CASSEIARGNYLQETQYF.

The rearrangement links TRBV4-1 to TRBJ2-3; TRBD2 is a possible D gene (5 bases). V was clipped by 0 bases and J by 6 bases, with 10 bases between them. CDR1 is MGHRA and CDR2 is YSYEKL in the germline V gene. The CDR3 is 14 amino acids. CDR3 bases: TGCGCCAGCAGCCAAGATAGGGCTAGCGATACGCAGTATTTT. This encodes CASSQDRASDTQYF.

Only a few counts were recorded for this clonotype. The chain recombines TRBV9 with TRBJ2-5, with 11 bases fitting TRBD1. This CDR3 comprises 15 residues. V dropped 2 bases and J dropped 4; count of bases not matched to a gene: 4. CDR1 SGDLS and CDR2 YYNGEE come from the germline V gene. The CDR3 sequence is CASSVSGTGGETQYF. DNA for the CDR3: TGTGCCAGCAGCGTTTCGGGGACAGGGGGAGAGACCCAGTACTTC.

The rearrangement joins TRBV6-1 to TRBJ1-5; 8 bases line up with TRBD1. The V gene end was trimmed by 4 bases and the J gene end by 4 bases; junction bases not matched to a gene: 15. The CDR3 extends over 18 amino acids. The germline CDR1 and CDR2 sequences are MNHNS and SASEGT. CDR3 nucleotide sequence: TGTGCCAGCAGTGCGATCCCAGGGGGCTCCCCTTTAAATCAGCCCCAGCATTTT. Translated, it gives CASSAIPGGSPLNQPQHF.

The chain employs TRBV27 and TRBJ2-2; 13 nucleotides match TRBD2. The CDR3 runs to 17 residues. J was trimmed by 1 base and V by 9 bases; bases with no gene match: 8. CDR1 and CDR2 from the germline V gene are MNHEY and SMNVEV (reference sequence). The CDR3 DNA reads TGTGCCAGTCCCCGGACTAGCGGGGGAAAGAACACCGGGGAGCTGTTTTTT. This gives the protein CASPRTSGGKNTGELFF.

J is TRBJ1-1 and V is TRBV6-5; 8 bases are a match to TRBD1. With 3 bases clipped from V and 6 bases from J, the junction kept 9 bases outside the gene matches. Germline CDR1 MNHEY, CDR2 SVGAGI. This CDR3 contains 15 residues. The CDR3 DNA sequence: TGTGCCAGCAGTTATCCCGGGACAGGCAAACCTGAAGCTTTCTTT. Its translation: CASSYPGTGKPEAFF.

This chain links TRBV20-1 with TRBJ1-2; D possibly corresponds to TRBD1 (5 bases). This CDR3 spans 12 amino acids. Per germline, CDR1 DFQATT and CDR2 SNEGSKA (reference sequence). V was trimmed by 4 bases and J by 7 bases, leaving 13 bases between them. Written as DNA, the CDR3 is TGCAGTGCTACCGGGGGGATTTTTGGCTACACCTTC. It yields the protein CSATGGIFGYTF.

The chain's CDR3 is CATLKTSGTDTQYF. The CDR3 DNA follows: TGCGCCACCCTAAAGACTAGCGGCACAGATACGCAGTATTTT. The rearrangement links TRBV4-3 to TRBJ2-3, with TRBD2 matching over 8 bases. V trimming: 10 bases; J trimming: 1 base; junction bases outside the gene matches: 7. Germline CDR1 LGHNA, CDR2 YSLEER. This CDR3 has 14 amino acids.

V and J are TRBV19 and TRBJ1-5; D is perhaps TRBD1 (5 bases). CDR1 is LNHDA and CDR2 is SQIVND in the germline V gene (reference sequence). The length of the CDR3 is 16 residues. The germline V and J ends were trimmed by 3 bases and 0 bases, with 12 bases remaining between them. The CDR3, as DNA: TGTGCCAGTAGTATGGTCAGACAGTATAGCAATCAGCCCCAGCATTTT. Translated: CASSMVRQYSNQPQHF.

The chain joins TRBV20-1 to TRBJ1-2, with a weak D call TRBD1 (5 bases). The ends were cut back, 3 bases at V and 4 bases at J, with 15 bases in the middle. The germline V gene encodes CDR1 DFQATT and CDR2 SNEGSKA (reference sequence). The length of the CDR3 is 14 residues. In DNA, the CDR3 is TGCAGTGCTAGTGCGACCCCTGGGGGCTATGGCTACACCTTC. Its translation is CSASATPGGYGYTF.

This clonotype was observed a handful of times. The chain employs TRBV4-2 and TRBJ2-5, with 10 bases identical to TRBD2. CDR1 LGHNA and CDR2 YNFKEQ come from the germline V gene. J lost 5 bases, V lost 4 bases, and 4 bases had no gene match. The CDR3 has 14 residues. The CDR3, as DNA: TGTGCCAGCAGCCTCAATAGCGGGGGGGAGACCCAGTACTTC. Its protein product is CASSLNSGGETQYF.

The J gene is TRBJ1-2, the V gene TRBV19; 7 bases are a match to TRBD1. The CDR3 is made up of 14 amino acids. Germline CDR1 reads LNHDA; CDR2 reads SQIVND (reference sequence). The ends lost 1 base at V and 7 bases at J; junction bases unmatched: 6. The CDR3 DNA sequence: TGTGCCAGTAGTATAGGGGAGGGGGCGCCTGGCTACACCTTC. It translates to CASSIGEGAPGYTF.

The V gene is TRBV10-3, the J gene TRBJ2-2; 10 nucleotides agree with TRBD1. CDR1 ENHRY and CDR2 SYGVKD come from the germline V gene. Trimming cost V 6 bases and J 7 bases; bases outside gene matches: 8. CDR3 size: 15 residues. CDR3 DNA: TGTGCCATCAGCACCGGGACAGGGGCGCACGGGGAGCTGTTTTTT. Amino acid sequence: CAISTGTGAHGELFF.

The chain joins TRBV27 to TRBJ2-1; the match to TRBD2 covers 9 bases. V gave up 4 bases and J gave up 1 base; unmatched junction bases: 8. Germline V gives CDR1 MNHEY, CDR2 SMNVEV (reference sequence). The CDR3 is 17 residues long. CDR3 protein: CASSYDSGSPSYNEQFF. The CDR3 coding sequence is TGTGCCAGCAGTTACGATAGCGGGAGTCCATCCTACAATGAGCAGTTCTTC.

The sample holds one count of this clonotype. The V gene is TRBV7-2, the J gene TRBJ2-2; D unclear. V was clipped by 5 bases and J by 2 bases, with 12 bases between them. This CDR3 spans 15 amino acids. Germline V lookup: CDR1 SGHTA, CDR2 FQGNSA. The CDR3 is CASSPVSVNTGELFF. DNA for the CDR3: TGTGCCAGCAGCCCCGTTTCCGTAAACACCGGGGAGCTGTTTTTT.

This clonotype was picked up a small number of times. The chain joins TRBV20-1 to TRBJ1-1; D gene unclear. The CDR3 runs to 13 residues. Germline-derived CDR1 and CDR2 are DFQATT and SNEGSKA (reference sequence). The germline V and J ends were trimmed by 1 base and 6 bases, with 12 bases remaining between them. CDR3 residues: CSARGSSSPEAFF. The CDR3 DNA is TGCAGTGCTAGAGGATCCTCGTCCCCTGAAGCTTTCTTT.

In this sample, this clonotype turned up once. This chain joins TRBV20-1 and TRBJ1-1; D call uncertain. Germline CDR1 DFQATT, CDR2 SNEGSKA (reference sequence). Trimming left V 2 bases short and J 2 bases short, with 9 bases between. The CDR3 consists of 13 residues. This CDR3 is CSARRDINTEAFF. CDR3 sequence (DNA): TGCAGTGCTAGACGAGACATAAACACTGAAGCTTTCTTT.